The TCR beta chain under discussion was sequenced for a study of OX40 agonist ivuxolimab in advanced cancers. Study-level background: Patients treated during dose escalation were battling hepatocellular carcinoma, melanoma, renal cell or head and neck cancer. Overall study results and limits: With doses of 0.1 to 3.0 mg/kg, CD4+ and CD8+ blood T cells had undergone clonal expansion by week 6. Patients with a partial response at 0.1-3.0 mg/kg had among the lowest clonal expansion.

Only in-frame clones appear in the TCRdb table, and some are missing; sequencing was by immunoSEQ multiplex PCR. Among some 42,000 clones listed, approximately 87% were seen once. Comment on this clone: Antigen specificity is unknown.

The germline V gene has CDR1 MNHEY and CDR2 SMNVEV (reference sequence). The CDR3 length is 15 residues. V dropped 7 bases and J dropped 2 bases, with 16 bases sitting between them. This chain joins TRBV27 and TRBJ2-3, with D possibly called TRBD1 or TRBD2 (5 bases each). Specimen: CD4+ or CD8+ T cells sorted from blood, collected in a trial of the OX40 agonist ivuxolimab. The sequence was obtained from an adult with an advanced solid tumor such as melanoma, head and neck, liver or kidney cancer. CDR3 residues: CASNRRYGATDTQYF. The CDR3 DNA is TGTGCCAGCAACCGAAGGTACGGGGCCACAGATACGCAGTATTTT.